This T cell receptor (beta chain) was documented in a study of blood T cell repertoires in COVID-19. CDR1 and CDR2 from the germline V gene are SGHRS and YFSETQ. Trimming pared 3 bases from V and 0 bases from J, leaving 9 bases between. This CDR3 has 14 residues. Sequenced by immunoSEQ multiplex PCR; TCRdb stores in-frame clones only, minus some. The sample has about 41,000 clones, about 86% seen once. The source of this sequence is a woman aged 60-70 years with acute or convalescent COVID-19. Material for sequencing was peripheral blood. The gene calls are TRBV5-1 and TRBJ1-1; D might be TRBD1 (5 bases). The CDR3 is CASSYTGVNTEAFF. In DNA, the CDR3 is TGCGCCAGCAGCTACACGGGGGTGAACACTGAAGCTTTCTTT.